One and the same sample provided the 30 T cell receptor beta chains below, sequenced in a study of lymphopenia after photon versus proton radiotherapy. The data were produced by immunoSEQ multiplex PCR, yet TCRdb's version contains in-frame clones alone and is incomplete. This sample carries 83,000 or so clones, more than 70% of them seen once, and the ten largest clones take approximately 1.4%. The sample in question was peripheral blood, obtained from a patient treated with proton-based radiotherapy. These TCRs come from a man in his 60s with pancreatic cancer.

The chain is built from TRBV10-1 and TRBJ1-1; D gene unclear. V dropped 4 bases and J dropped 0 bases, with 9 bases sitting between them. The CDR3 contains 14 residues. Germline V gene sequence: CDR1 WNHNN, CDR2 SYGVQD (reference sequence). The CDR3 protein is CASSVGNMNTEAFF. CDR3 nucleotide sequence: TGCGCCAGCAGTGTGGGGAATATGAACACTGAAGCTTTCTTT.

This clone appeared once. The chain has TRBV7-9 and TRBJ2-1; possible D gene TRBD2, 6 bases. V lost 6 bases and J lost 8, with 17 bases in between. The CDR3 consists of 14 residues. CDR1 and CDR2 (germline): SEHNR, FQNEAQ (reference sequence). This CDR3 is CASRHYPGRDEQFF. For the CDR3, the DNA is TGTGCCAGCAGACACTACCCCGGGAGAGATGAGCAGTTCTTC.

V is TRBV5-1 and J is TRBJ2-3; perhaps TRBD1 as D (6 bases). Trimming removed 0 bases from V and 11 bases from J, with 16 bases in between. CDR1 is SGHRS, CDR2 YFSETQ, per germline. This CDR3 is 14 amino acids long. The CDR3 nucleotides read TGCGCCAGCAGCTTGGCCAAAGTCAGGGGTGAGCAGTATTTT. It translates to CASSLAKVRGEQYF.

This chain links TRBV5-1 with TRBJ2-6; possibly TRBD1 or TRBD2 for D (5 bases each). CDR1 and CDR2 (germline): SGHRS, YFSETQ. The V and J ends lost 0 bases and 0 bases respectively, with 7 bases between them. The CDR3 extends over 16 amino acids. The chain's CDR3 is CASSLVGTSGANVLTF. DNA of the CDR3: TGCGCCAGCAGCTTGGTAGGGACCTCTGGGGCCAACGTCCTGACTTTC.

V and J are TRBV19 and TRBJ1-4, with D unresolved. The CDR3 runs 14 residues. Per germline, CDR1 LNHDA and CDR2 SQIVND (reference sequence). V gave up 4 bases and J gave up 7 bases, with 13 bases separating them. The CDR3 loop is CASSTTSASEKLFF. In DNA, the CDR3 is TGTGCCAGTAGTACGACTAGCGCGAGTGAAAAACTGTTTTTT.

This chain connects TRBV28 to TRBJ1-5; 7 bases line up with TRBD1. Trimming took 5 bases from V and 7 from J; bases not matched to a gene: 8. The CDR3 consists of 14 residues. CDR1 and CDR2 (germline): MDHEN, SYDVKM. The CDR3 coding sequence is TGTGCCAGCAGTCCCATAAACAGGGGACAGCCCCAGCATTTT. This translates into CASSPINRGQPQHF.

The chain recombines TRBV6-1 with TRBJ2-5; TRBD1 matches 8 bases. The end of the DNA fits TRBJ2-7 better, so the J call may be wrong. This CDR3 contains 14 residues. Germline lookup yields CDR1 MNHNS and CDR2 SASEGT. CDR3 amino acids: CASSVDRGPDEQYF. As DNA, the CDR3 is TGTGCCAGCAGTGTCGACAGGGGTCCGGACGAGCAGTACTTC.

This clone was picked up a small number of times. The chain carries TRBV7-9 and TRBJ2-7, with 7 bases fitting TRBD1. The junction had 5 bases not matched to a gene; V was cut back by 5 bases and J by 1 base. CDR1 is SEHNR and CDR2 is FQNEAQ in the germline V gene (reference sequence). The CDR3 length is 14 residues. CDR3 sequence: CASSQDRRSYEQYF. The CDR3 DNA sequence: TGTGCCAGCAGCCAGGACAGGAGATCCTACGAGCAGTACTTC.

V usage is TRBV18 and J usage is TRBJ1-4; D is perhaps TRBD1 (6 bases). The CDR3 extends over 13 amino acids. Germline V gives CDR1 KGHSH, CDR2 LQKENI. V was pared by 5 bases and J by 8 bases, with 12 bases between. CDR3 loop: CASSTGLGEKLFF. The CDR3 DNA follows: TGTGCCAGCTCAACAGGGTTAGGGGAAAAACTGTTTTTT.

V and J are TRBV5-1 and TRBJ2-3; 10 bases are a match to TRBD2. This CDR3 has 17 residues. Germline CDR1 reads SGHRS; CDR2 reads YFSETQ. Losses at the gene ends were 0 bases for V and 0 bases for J; bases not matched to a gene: 4. CDR3 sequence reads: CASSLGSGRTSTDTQYF. DNA for the CDR3: TGCGCCAGCAGCTTGGGTAGCGGGAGGACGAGCACAGATACGCAGTATTTT.

The chain employs TRBV7-9 and TRBJ1-5; TRBD1 matches at 8 bases. CDR1 is SEHNR, CDR2 FQNEAQ, per germline (reference sequence). V lost 4 bases to trimming and J lost 2 bases; unmatched junction nucleotides: 7. This CDR3 is built from 16 residues. This CDR3 is CASSSKVDRGNQPQHF. DNA for the CDR3: TGTGCCAGCAGCTCCAAAGTGGACAGGGGCAATCAGCCCCAGCATTTT.

The chain employs TRBV5-1 and TRBJ2-1; D is ambiguous. CDR1 and CDR2 from the germline V gene are SGHRS and YFSETQ. V was trimmed by 6 bases and J by 4 bases, leaving 17 bases between them. The CDR3 has 15 amino acids. CDR3: CASNARSTQYNEQFF. CDR3 nucleotide sequence: TGCGCCAGCAACGCCCGGTCAACCCAATACAATGAGCAGTTCTTC.

This rearrangement joins TRBV6-4 to TRBJ2-3; D is possibly TRBD1 (6 bases). V was shortened by 4 bases and J by 4 bases, with 12 bases between the two germline ends. CDR1 is MRHNA, CDR2 SNTAGT, per germline. The CDR3 is 14 amino acids. The CDR3 protein is CASSATTGSDTQYF. CDR3 nucleotide sequence: TGTGCCAGCAGTGCTACTACAGGGTCAGATACGCAGTATTTT.

The chain uses TRBV11-2 and TRBJ1-2; a weak D match, TRBD1 (6 bases). The CDR3 totals 14 residues. V lost 6 bases to trimming and J lost 5 bases, with 16 bases between them. Germline assignment: CDR1 SGHAT and CDR2 FQNNGV. The CDR3 nucleotides read TGTGCCAGCAGACGACTACAGGGAGGATATGGCTACACCTTC. Protein: CASRRLQGGYGYTF.

This rearrangement joins TRBV2 to TRBJ1-5; D might be TRBD1 (6 bases). CDR1 and CDR2 from the germline V gene are SNHLY and FYNNEI. This CDR3 is 15 amino acids long. V was clipped by 3 bases and J by 2 bases, with 11 bases between them. CDR3 DNA: TGTGCCAGCAGTGAGTCGGGGGGCGGCAATCAGCCCCAGCATTTT. Amino acids: CASSESGGGNQPQHF.

The V gene is TRBV10-3, the J gene TRBJ2-1; 7 nucleotides align to TRBD2. Germline V gene sequence: CDR1 ENHRY, CDR2 SYGVKD. This CDR3 is 14 amino acids long. V dropped 3 bases and J dropped 6; count of bases not matched to a gene: 5. CDR3 coding DNA: TGTGCCATCAGTGAATCCCCTAGCGGCAATGAGCAGTTCTTC. Its translation: CAISESPSGNEQFF.

The chain links TRBV6-5 to TRBJ1-5; the D is unclear. V gave up 7 bases and J gave up 6 bases, with 16 bases separating them. Germline-derived CDR1 and CDR2 are MNHEY and SVGAGI. The CDR3 extends over 14 amino acids. CDR3 protein: CASKSPGSGQPQHF. The CDR3 DNA follows: TGTGCCAGCAAATCCCCAGGATCAGGTCAGCCCCAGCATTTT.

A remark on this clone: Relative to the germline gene, one junction end is altered; a read error may explain this. This rearrangement joins TRBV5-1 to TRBJ2-7; no definite D call. In germline, CDR1 is SGHRS, CDR2 YFSETQ. The CDR3 is 12 residues long. DNA of the CDR3: TGTGCCAGCAGCTTGTCGGTCTACGAGCAGTACTTC. This sequence encodes CASSLSVYEQYF.

This clone appeared a few times. As DNA, the CDR3 is TGTGCCAGCAGATACCTAGGGGGGAGAGGGCAAGAGACCCAGTACTTC. Translated: CASRYLGGRGQETQYF. J is TRBJ2-5 and V is TRBV11-2; D possibly uses TRBD1 or TRBD2 (6 bases each). Trimming stripped 6 bases from V and 2 bases from J, with 19 bases between. CDR1 is SGHAT and CDR2 is FQNNGV in the germline V gene. This CDR3 contains 16 residues.

This clone was seen only once. The CDR3 region is CSVENGRADGYTF. The CDR3 region has the DNA TGCAGCGTTGAAAACGGCAGGGCGGATGGCTACACCTTC. J is TRBJ1-2 and V is TRBV29-1, with a tentative D call TRBD1 (5 bases). With 2 bases removed from V and 6 bases from J, the gap between germline ends came to 13 bases. Per the germline V gene, CDR1 is SQVTM and CDR2 is ANQGSEA. This CDR3 region has 13 residues.

In this sample, this clone turned up a few times. The gene calls are TRBV18 and TRBJ2-7, with 9 bases matching TRBD1. Germline V gene sequence: CDR1 KGHSH, CDR2 LQKENI. The CDR3 consists of 13 residues. V lost 6 bases, J lost 5 bases, and 5 bases stayed unmatched. This CDR3 reads CASSGTGLNEQYF. In nucleotides, the CDR3 is TGTGCCAGCTCGGGGACAGGGTTAAACGAGCAGTACTTC.

The chain carries TRBV7-6 and TRBJ2-5; D may be TRBD1 or TRBD2 (6 bases each). Germline-derived CDR1 and CDR2 are SGHVS and FNYEAQ. With 5 bases removed from V and 1 base from J, the gap between germline ends came to 14 bases. The length of the CDR3 is 15 residues. This CDR3 is CASSPFRGLQETQYF. The CDR3 DNA follows: TGTGCCAGCAGCCCTTTCAGGGGACTCCAAGAGACCCAGTACTTC. Full variable domain (rest looked up from reference TRBV7-6 and TRBJ2-5): GAGVSQSPRYKVTKRGQDVALRCDPISGHVSLYWYRQALGQGPEFLTYFNYEAQQDKSGLPNDRFSAERPEGSISTLTIQRTEQRDSAMYRCASSPFRGLQETQYFGPGTRLLVL.

The chain recombines TRBV5-8 with TRBJ2-3, with 7 nucleotides matching TRBD2. CDR3 length equals 16 residues. Losses at the gene ends were 4 bases for V and 0 bases for J; bases not matched to a gene: 8. Per germline, CDR1 SGHTS and CDR2 YDEGEE. CDR3 region: CASSPQPGLSTDTQYF. The CDR3, as DNA: TGTGCCAGCAGCCCTCAACCGGGACTAAGCACAGATACGCAGTATTTT.

The chain has TRBV6-1 and TRBJ2-2; D gene unclear. This CDR3 region has 14 residues. In germline, CDR1 is MNHNS, CDR2 SASEGT. V dropped 5 bases and J dropped 2 bases, with 9 bases sitting between them. The CDR3 sequence: CASSLQINTGELFF. DNA of the CDR3: TGTGCCAGCAGTTTACAGATCAACACCGGGGAGCTGTTTTTT.

The chain employs TRBV6-6 and TRBJ1-1; no clear D. This CDR3 comprises 12 residues. Germline CDR1 and CDR2: MNHNY and SVGAGI (reference sequence). Trimming pared 5 bases from V and 4 bases from J, leaving 8 bases between. This CDR3 reads CASSQRVTEAFF. CDR3 sequence (DNA): TGTGCCAGCAGTCAACGGGTCACTGAAGCTTTCTTT.

J is TRBJ2-7 and V is TRBV5-6, with TRBD1 matching over 7 bases. Germline CDR1 SGHDT, CDR2 YYEEEE. V dropped 3 bases and J dropped 4; count of bases not matched to a gene: 7. This CDR3 has 14 amino acids. CDR3 sequence (DNA): TGTGCCAGCAGCTCTACAGGGGTTTGGTACGAGCAGTACTTC. Protein sequence: CASSSTGVWYEQYF.

This chain uses TRBV27 with TRBJ2-1, with D tentatively TRBD2 (6 bases). The V and J ends lost 1 base and 0 bases respectively, with 16 bases between them. There are 18 residues in the CDR3. Germline CDR1 MNHEY, CDR2 SMNVEV (reference sequence). The CDR3 DNA follows: TGTGCCAGCAGTTTATACCATTTAGACGGGAGCTCCTACAATGAGCAGTTCTTC. Translating it yields CASSLYHLDGSSYNEQFF.

This chain uses TRBV28 with TRBJ2-7, with TRBD1 matching over 7 bases. The CDR3 contains 14 residues. Per germline, CDR1 MDHEN and CDR2 SYDVKM. The V segment lost 7 bases and the J segment 0 bases; nucleotides outside the gene matches: 6. DNA for the CDR3: TGTGCCAGCAACCCCGGGACAGCCTCCTACGAGCAGTACTTC. Its translation is CASNPGTASYEQYF.

The CDR3 region has the DNA TGTGCCAGCAGCTCTCCCCTCAGGAGGGGCTACACCTTC. As protein: CASSSPLRRGYTF. J is TRBJ1-2 and V is TRBV11-2; D is unclear. Trimming took off 4 bases at V and 8 bases at J, with 14 bases between the two ends. The CDR3 length is 13 residues. CDR1 is SGHAT and CDR2 is FQNNGV in the germline V gene.

This chain uses TRBV4-3 with TRBJ2-3, with no clear D. The CDR3 is 14 amino acids. Germline CDR1 and CDR2: LGHNA and YSLEER. V was pared by 0 bases and J by 1 base, with 5 bases between. The CDR3 DNA sequence: TGCGCCAGCAGCCAAGATGCGGGCACAGATACGCAGTATTTT. The encoded protein is CASSQDAGTDTQYF.